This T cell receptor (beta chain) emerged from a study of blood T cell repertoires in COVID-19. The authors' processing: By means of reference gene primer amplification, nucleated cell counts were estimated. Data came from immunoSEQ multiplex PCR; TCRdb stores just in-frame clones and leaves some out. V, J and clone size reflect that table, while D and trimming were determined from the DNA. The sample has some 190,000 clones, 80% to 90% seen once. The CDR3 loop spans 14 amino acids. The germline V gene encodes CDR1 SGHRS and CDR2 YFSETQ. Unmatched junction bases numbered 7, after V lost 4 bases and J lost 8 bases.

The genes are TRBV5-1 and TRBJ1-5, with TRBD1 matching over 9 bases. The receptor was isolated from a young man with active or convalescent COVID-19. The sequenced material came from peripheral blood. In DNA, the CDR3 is TGCGCCAGCAGCCTCACAGGGGGCATCGAGCCCCAGCATTTT. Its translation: CASSLTGGIEPQHF.